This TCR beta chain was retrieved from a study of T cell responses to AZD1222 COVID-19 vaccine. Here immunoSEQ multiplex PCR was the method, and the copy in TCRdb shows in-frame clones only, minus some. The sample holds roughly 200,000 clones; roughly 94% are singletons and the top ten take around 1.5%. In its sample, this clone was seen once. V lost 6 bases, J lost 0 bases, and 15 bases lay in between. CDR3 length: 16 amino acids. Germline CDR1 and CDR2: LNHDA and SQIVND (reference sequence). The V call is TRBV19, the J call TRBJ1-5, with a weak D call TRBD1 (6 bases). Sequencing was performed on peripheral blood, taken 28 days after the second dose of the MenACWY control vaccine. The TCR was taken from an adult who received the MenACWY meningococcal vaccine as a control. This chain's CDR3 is CASRYREGHSNQPQHF. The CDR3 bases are TGTGCCAGTAGGTACAGGGAGGGTCATAGCAATCAGCCCCAGCATTTT.